A selection of T cell receptor beta chains follows, all from one sample in a study of blood T cells in healthy people across ages. TCRdb re-analysed the 5' RACE reads in MiXCR, keeping a single row per CDR3 protein. The repertoire includes under 2 million distinct CDR3 sequences, about 31% of them detected once, and around 11% sits in the top ten. Sequencing was carried out using blood. These receptors were collected from a young woman in good health. The CDR3 runs from the conserved cysteine through the conserved F or W. D genes are given only for firm matches. Not every row has a clone size; where given, it reads once, few, many or a size class.

DNA | CDR3 | size | V | D | J
TGTGCCAGCAGTGAAAGTCAATCCTACGAGCAGTACTTC | CASSESQSYEQYF | NA | TRBV2 | NA | TRBJ2-7
TGCAGTGCTAGAGATCGGCTGATCGTCGGGATGACAGATACGCAGTATTTT | CSARDRLIVGMTDTQYF | NA | TRBV20-1 | NA | TRBJ2-3
TGTGCCAGCAGCTTTGAACCGGGACAGGGAACCGGGGAGCTGTTTTTT | CASSFEPGQGTGELFF | NA | TRBV7-9 | TRBD1 | TRBJ2-2
TGTGCCAGCAGCCAAGAATTTACGGGCGTGCAAGAGACCCAGTACTTC | CASSQEFTGVQETQYF | few | TRBV3-1 | NA | TRBJ2-5
TGTGCCAGCAGTCCGGGGGGGACCTTCTATGGCTACACCTTC | CASSPGGTFYGYTF | few | TRBV28 | NA | TRBJ1-2
TGTGCCAGCAGCTTGAACACTGGAGCTTTCTTT | CASSLNTGAFF | NA | TRBV7-9 | NA | TRBJ1-1
TGTGCCAGCAGTCCTTACCCGGGACTAGCGGGAGGAGGAAGCACAGATACGCAGTATTTT | CASSPYPGLAGGGSTDTQYF | few | TRBV27 | TRBD2 | TRBJ2-3
TGTGCCAGCAGTTCGGGACAGGGGGCTGACGGCTACACCTTC | CASSSGQGADGYTF | few | TRBV28 | TRBD1 | TRBJ1-2
TGTGCCAGCAGTTTACGGGACAGGGCGGAGACCCAGTACTTC | CASSLRDRAETQYF | NA | TRBV12-3/TRBV12-4 | TRBD1 | TRBJ2-5
TGCGCCAGCAGCCTGGGACTAGCGGGGGGAAGTGGGCCCTACGAGCAGTACTTC | CASSLGLAGGSGPYEQYF | NA | TRBV5-1 | TRBD2 | TRBJ2-7
TGTGCCAGCAGCGACGGGGGCATAATTGAAGCTTTCTTT | CASSDGGIIEAFF | NA | TRBV7-3 | NA | TRBJ1-1
TGTGCCAGCAGCCCCCGGGCTGGGACAGTGAACACTGAAGCTTTCTTT | CASSPRAGTVNTEAFF | few | TRBV7-2 | TRBD1 | TRBJ1-1
TGTGCCATCAGAGACACTTTAACTTATGGCTACACCTTC | CAIRDTLTYGYTF | few | TRBV10-3 | NA | TRBJ1-2
TGCGCCAGCAGCCCGACAGGGGACAAGGGAGAGACCCAGTACTTC | CASSPTGDKGETQYF | few | TRBV5-1 | TRBD1 | TRBJ2-5
TGTGCCAGCAGTTTAGGGCTAGCGGCTACTTACCGAGCCACCGGGGAGCTGTTTTTT | CASSLGLAATYRATGELFF | NA | TRBV12-3/TRBV12-4 | TRBD2 | TRBJ2-2
TGCGCCAGCAGCCGGGGACAGGGGGCGCCCGGGGCCAACGTCCTGACTTTC | CASSRGQGAPGANVLTF | few | TRBV4-1 | TRBD1 | TRBJ2-6
TGTGCCAGCAGGACGGACCCGGGTATTAGGAATGAGCAGTTCTTC | CASRTDPGIRNEQFF | NA | TRBV2 | NA | TRBJ2-1
TGCAGTGCTGGAGATCTCCGGCCAGGAGGGTGCTACAATGAGCAGTTCTTC | CSAGDLRPGGCYNEQFF | NA | TRBV20-1 | NA | TRBJ2-1
TGTGCCAGCGCCTACGGGGCCAAAAACATTCAGTACTTC | CASAYGAKNIQYF | few | TRBV6-1 | NA | TRBJ2-4
TGTGCCAGCAGTTCCCCCCAGGTTCTCGTTAATCAGCCCCAGCATTTT | CASSSPQVLVNQPQHF | few | TRBV28 | NA | TRBJ1-5
TGTGCCAGCAGCTTAATTTCGGACAGGGCCTACGAGCAGTACTTC | CASSLISDRAYEQYF | NA | TRBV7-8 | TRBD1 | TRBJ2-7
TGTGCCAGCAGCACAGATTCGGTCTATGGCTACACCTTC | CASSTDSVYGYTF | few | TRBV12-3/TRBV12-4 | NA | TRBJ1-2
TGTGCCAGTAGCTTGACAGGGAGGATTACACTGGGCCAAGAGACCCAGTACTTC | CASSLTGRITLGQETQYF | few | TRBV7-3 | NA | TRBJ2-5
TGTGCCAGCAGTTACTCGTTACCTACAGATACGCAGTATTTT | CASSYSLPTDTQYF | NA | TRBV6-5 | NA | TRBJ2-3
TGTGCCAGCCGGGATGCGGGAGAGACCCAGTACTTC | CASRDAGETQYF | many | TRBV7-2 | NA | TRBJ2-5
TGTGCCAGCAGCGCTGCGGGACAGGGGGCGAGAGAGACCCAGTACTTC | CASSAAGQGARETQYF | NA | TRBV7-9 | TRBD1 | TRBJ2-5
TGTGCCAGCAGTTACGCTGGACATGGCTACACCTTC | CASSYAGHGYTF | few | TRBV6-5 | NA | TRBJ1-2
TGTGCCAGCAGCTCAGCCTCCCGAGACTATCTCCAGGAGGCCTACAATGAGCAGTTCTTC | CASSSASRDYLQEAYNEQFF | NA | TRBV7-2 | NA | TRBJ2-1
TGTGCCTGGAGGGGGATTCACTACGAGCAGTACTTC | CAWRGIHYEQYF | NA | TRBV30 | NA | TRBJ2-7
TGTGCCAGCAGCTCAGACAGGGATCGCAATGAGCAGTTCTTC | CASSSDRDRNEQFF | few | TRBV11-1 | TRBD1 | TRBJ2-1
TGTGCCAGCAGCGTACGCCCAGGGTTAAGCTCCTACAATGAGCAGTTCTTC | CASSVRPGLSSYNEQFF | NA | TRBV9 | NA | TRBJ2-1
TGCGCCAGCAGCTTGGGGACTACCGTGGCGAATGAGCAGTTCTTC | CASSLGTTVANEQFF | few | TRBV5-1 | NA | TRBJ2-1
TGCGCCAGCAGCCGATGGACTAGCGGGAGCACTGAGCAGTTCTTC | CASSRWTSGSTEQFF | NA | TRBV5-1 | TRBD2 | TRBJ2-1
TGTGCCACCAGTGATAGGACAGAGCCCCAGCATTTT | CATSDRTEPQHF | NA | TRBV24-1 | NA | TRBJ1-5
TGCGCCAGCAGCCACGGAGAGGGGGGTCCCTACGAGCAGTACTTC | CASSHGEGGPYEQYF | few | TRBV4-1 | NA | TRBJ2-7
TGTGCCAGCAACCGGGACGGGGCTGGAGATACGCAGTATTTT | CASNRDGAGDTQYF | NA | TRBV2 | NA | TRBJ2-3
TGCAGCGTCGCTACCGGACAGGGGATGGACTATGGCTACACCTTC | CSVATGQGMDYGYTF | few | TRBV29-1 | TRBD1 | TRBJ1-2
TGTGCCATCAGGCAGGGGGGACTCAGGCAGTTCTTC | CAIRQGGLRQFF | few | TRBV10-3 | NA | TRBJ2-1
TGCGCCAGCAGCGTAATGCTACCCAAAGAGACCCAGTACTTC | CASSVMLPKETQYF | NA | TRBV5-1 | NA | TRBJ2-5
TGTGCCAGCAGCCCACGGCCGGGACTTGAGGCAGATACGCAGTATTTT | CASSPRPGLEADTQYF | NA | TRBV9 | NA | TRBJ2-3
TGTGCCAGCAGCTTAGGGGCTCAACAAGAGACCCAGTACTTC | CASSLGAQQETQYF | NA | TRBV7-9 | NA | TRBJ2-5
TGTGCCAGCGGTACAGCAAGCAATCAGCCCCAGCATTTT | CASGTASNQPQHF | NA | TRBV28 | NA | TRBJ1-5
TGTGCCAGCAGTGAAGGGAGCCAGAGCTATGGCTACACCTTC | CASSEGSQSYGYTF | NA | TRBV25-1 | NA | TRBJ1-2
TGTGCCAGCAGCTCTAGGACCGGGAGGGCATTTTACGAGCAGTACTTC | CASSSRTGRAFYEQYF | NA | TRBV7-9 | TRBD2 | TRBJ2-7
TGTGCCAGCAGCGTATCGTCGGGACAGTCCTACGAGCAGTACTTC | CASSVSSGQSYEQYF | NA | TRBV9 | TRBD1 | TRBJ2-7
TGCAGTGCTCTCGCGGAGGGACGGAACACTGAAGCTTTCTTT | CSALAEGRNTEAFF | NA | TRBV20-1 | NA | TRBJ1-1
TGTGCCAGCAGCCCCTACAGGTTTTATGGCTACACCTTC | CASSPYRFYGYTF | NA | TRBV11-2 | NA | TRBJ1-2